This TCR beta chain appears in the sequencing data of a study of blood T cell repertoires in COVID-19. Looking at the study overall: The cDNA or gDNA used as material had been derived from T cells, B-cell-depleted T cells, or PBMCs.

Seattle cases were enrolled at active infection and followed longitudinally. This clone has only one observation. Authors' analysis steps: From reference gene primer amplification, estimates of nucleated cell counts were derived. Clones were sequenced by immunoSEQ multiplex PCR, and TCRdb holds only the in-frame ones, with some missing. Clone size and V and J calls were adopted from that table, with D and trimming inferred from the DNA. The repertoire has some 520,000 clones, roughly 87% of them found once; the top ten carry roughly 0.84%. After removal of 3 bases from V and 5 bases from J, the junction contained 5 bases not matched to a gene. CDR1 and CDR2 (germline): LGHDT, YNNKEL (reference sequence). The CDR3 consists of 14 residues.

This TCR derives from a man aged 18 to 29 with COVID-19, enrolled during active disease. Sequences were obtained from peripheral blood. The V call is TRBV3-1 (or the pseudogene TRBV3-2), the J call TRBJ2-3; 7 bases agree with TRBD1. Here the CDR3 reads CASSHNRGGDTQYF. The CDR3 nucleotides are TGTGCCAGCAGCCACAACAGGGGTGGAGATACGCAGTATTTT.